The T cell receptor beta chain under discussion was sequenced for a study of cytomegalovirus exposure and HLA in healthy donors. The J segment lost 7 bases and the V segment lost 7 bases, leaving 10 bases of the junction unmatched. CDR3 length: 14 residues. CDR1 SGHTA and CDR2 FQGTGA come from the germline V gene. Measured with immunoSEQ multiplex PCR; TCRdb has only the in-frame clones, and not every one. The sample lists a few hundred thousand clones, 86% occurring once. This clone has more than one count but fewer than ten. The rearrangement uses TRBV7-3 and TRBJ2-1, with TRBD2 matching over 7 bases. The TCR originated in a woman aged 18 to 35 in good health and CMV-seronegative. Specimen: PBMCs. The CDR3 spells CASNWGGSGNEQFF. CDR3 DNA: TGTGCCAGCAATTGGGGCGGGAGTGGGAATGAGCAGTTCTTC.